The sequence of this TCR beta chain was determined in a study of response to subunit inactivated influenza vaccine. Each CDR3 protein is one row after TCRdb ran MiXCR on the RT-PCR reads. The sample yields roughly 500,000 distinct CDR3 sequences, roughly 25% seen once. The CDR3 is 12 amino acids. From germline, CDR1 is DFQATT and CDR2 SNEGSKA (reference sequence). The germline V and J ends were trimmed by 6 bases and 8 bases, with 17 bases remaining between them. This sample also belongs to another study, concerning T cells expressing NK-cell markers. This second study says: Template switching by 5'RACE with UMIs generated the TCR beta cDNA. Cells sorted as CD3+CD56+NKG2C+, CD3+CD56+NKG2C- and CD3+CD56-NKG2C+ T cells supplied the TCR beta repertoires. Among the eight sequenced donors, seven tested HCMV-seropositive and one tested seronegative. Of the CD8+ T cell pool in about 6 donors, about 1.0-8% was accounted for by dominant NKG2C+ clonotypes. For a handful of donors, these clonotypes were likewise the leading ones in the CD3+CD56-NKG2C+ fraction.

The sample here was CD4+ T cells sorted from PBMCs, taken about 12 days after vaccination. The gene calls are TRBV20-1 and TRBJ2-7; D is unresolved. The source is a middle-aged man who received an inactivated influenza vaccine. CDR3 residues: CSAALGLHQQYF. Here the CDR3 DNA reads TGCAGTGCCGCCTTGGGCCTTCACCAGCAGTACTTC.